These 27 T cell receptor beta chains came from one sample sequenced in a study of cytomegalovirus exposure and HLA in healthy donors. Here immunoSEQ multiplex PCR was the method, and the copy in TCRdb shows in-frame clones only, minus some. The table lists about 160,000 clones, about 88% of them singletons. Sequenced material: PBMCs. The source of these receptors is a man aged 18 to 29 in good health and CMV-seronegative.

J is TRBJ2-1 and V is TRBV2; D is unclear. The V gene's germline CDR1 is SNHLY and CDR2 FYNNEI. V was shortened by 4 bases and J by 8 bases, with 6 bases between the two germline ends. The CDR3 consists of 11 residues. DNA of the CDR3: TGTGCCAGCAGTGCGGGTTATGAGCAGTTCTTC. This sequence encodes CASSAGYEQFF.

This rearrangement joins TRBV4-1 to TRBJ1-2, with 7 bases fitting TRBD1. Germline V CDR1 and CDR2: MGHRA, YSYEKL. V shed 5 bases, J shed 4 bases, and the junction held 10 bases outside the gene matches. This CDR3 region has 15 residues. The DNA for the CDR3 is TGCGCCAGCAGCTTAAGGGGGCAGGGTGGCTATGGCTACACCTTC. Protein: CASSLRGQGGYGYTF.

The CDR3 coding sequence is TGTGCCAGCAGCGTCAGGGTTGGAGCTTTCTTT. Its protein product is CASSVRVGAFF. The J gene is TRBJ1-1, the V gene TRBV11-1; weak D call: TRBD1 (5 bases). The CDR3 extends over 11 amino acids. Germline V gene data show CDR1 as SGHAT and CDR2 as FQDESV (reference sequence). Trimming cost V 5 bases and J 10 bases, with 11 bases left between them.

This rearrangement joins TRBV7-8 to TRBJ1-6, with D tentatively TRBD1 (5 bases). Germline CDR1 SGHVS, CDR2 FQNEAQ. This CDR3 contains 13 residues. Trimming left V 5 bases short and J 7 bases short, with 9 bases between. DNA of the CDR3: TGTGCCAGCAGCCAACCAGGGAATTCACCCCTCCACTTT. Translated: CASSQPGNSPLHF. The whole variable domain, remainder taken from reference TRBV7-8 and TRBJ1-6, is GAGVSQSPRYKVAKRGQDVALRCDPISGHVSLFWYQQALGQGPEFLTYFQNEAQLDKSGLPSDRFFAERPEGSVSTLKIQRTQQEDSAVYLCASSQPGNSPLHFGNGTRLTVT.

The chain is built from TRBV28 and TRBJ2-1; TRBD2 aligns across 7 bases. The CDR3 contains 15 residues. CDR1 is MDHEN and CDR2 is SYDVKM in the germline V gene. J was trimmed by 4 bases and V by 5 bases; bases with no gene match: 8. The CDR3 DNA reads as TGTGCCAGCAGTAAGGGAGGGTCCCCTTACAATGAGCAGTTCTTC. The encoded protein is CASSKGGSPYNEQFF.

This rearrangement joins TRBV25-1 to TRBJ1-2; 7 nucleotides align to TRBD1. The V and J ends lost 3 bases and 3 bases, in that order; junction bases with no gene match: 4. The V gene's germline CDR1 is MGHDK and CDR2 SYGVNS. The length of the CDR3 is 14 residues. DNA for the CDR3: TGTGCCAGCAGTGACACAGGGGCGGACTATGGCTACACCTTC. It specifies CASSDTGADYGYTF.

This chain links TRBV2 with TRBJ2-7; TRBD2 matches at 10 bases. Trimming at V came to 5 bases and at J to 4 bases, leaving 11 bases not matched to a gene. Germline CDR1 is SNHLY and CDR2 is FYNNEI. This CDR3 spans 16 amino acids. CDR3 protein: CASSHTERGGLYEQYV. The CDR3 nucleotides are TGTGCCAGCAGTCATACAGAGCGGGGGGGCCTTTACGAGCAGTACGTC.

The J gene is TRBJ2-2, the V gene TRBV7-8, with a weak D call TRBD2 (5 bases). The V gene's germline CDR1 is SGHVS and CDR2 FQNEAQ. V shed 2 bases and J shed 5 bases, with 12 bases lying between them. This CDR3 contains 15 residues. CDR3 loop: CASSLYPGRTGELFF. For the CDR3, the DNA is TGTGCCAGCAGCTTATATCCGGGAAGGACCGGGGAGCTGTTTTTT.

The chain couples TRBV6-5 to TRBJ2-4; a weak D match, TRBD2 (6 bases). Trimming left V 0 bases short and J 5 bases short, with 14 bases between. Germline-derived CDR1 and CDR2 are MNHEY and SVGAGI. The CDR3 sequence is 16 residues long. CDR3: CASSYSAGIGENIQYF. The CDR3 nucleotides read TGTGCCAGCAGTTACTCAGCGGGTATAGGGGAAAACATTCAGTACTTC.

This CDR3 is CASSQDSLGSETQYF. DNA for the CDR3: TGCGCCAGCAGCCAAGACTCACTAGGAAGCGAGACCCAGTACTTC. This chain links TRBV4-3 with TRBJ2-5; D possibly corresponds to TRBD2 (5 bases). CDR1 is LGHNA, CDR2 YSLEER, per germline. CDR3 length: 15 amino acids. Trimming cost V 0 bases and J 5 bases, with 13 bases left between them.

The chain joins TRBV18 to TRBJ2-7, with D tentatively TRBD1 (5 bases). Trimming cost V 0 bases and J 6 bases, with 15 bases left between them. This CDR3 region has 15 residues. Germline V gene data show CDR1 as KGHSH and CDR2 as LQKENI. The CDR3 DNA is TGTGCCAGCTCACCACCCGAATACCAGGGAATCGAGCAGTACTTC. It encodes CASSPPEYQGIEQYF.

This clone was seen a few times. The rearrangement links TRBV4-3 to TRBJ1-4; 9 bases fit TRBD1. V trimming: 1 base; J trimming: 8 bases; junction bases outside the gene matches: 5. Germline-derived CDR1 and CDR2 are LGHNA and YSLEER. The CDR3 has 15 amino acids. The DNA of the CDR3 is TGCGCCAGCAGCCAAGGGACAGGGGTAGGGGAAAAACTGTTTTTT. Its translation: CASSQGTGVGEKLFF.

The count of this clone is one. The rearrangement links TRBV6-5 to TRBJ2-5; TRBD1 agrees at 7 bases. Germline lookup yields CDR1 MNHEY and CDR2 SVGAGI. The J segment lost 7 bases and the V segment lost 6 bases, leaving 8 bases of the junction unmatched. The CDR3 length is 13 residues. In nucleotides, the CDR3 is TGTGCCAGCAGCCCCGGGACAGTAGGGACCCAGTACTTC. This codes for CASSPGTVGTQYF.

The V and J genes are TRBV29-1 and TRBJ2-2; TRBD1 agrees at 7 bases. The CDR3 length is 14 residues. Germline CDR1 is SQVTM and CDR2 is ANQGSEA. Losses at the gene ends were 7 bases for V and 1 base for J; bases not matched to a gene: 6. CDR3 loop: CSAQGQLNTGELFF. CDR3 coding DNA: TGCAGCGCACAGGGACAGCTGAACACCGGGGAGCTGTTTTTT.

This chain uses TRBV5-6 with TRBJ1-2, with TRBD1 as a possible D gene (6 bases). The germline V gene encodes CDR1 SGHDT and CDR2 YYEEEE. V lost 4 bases to trimming and J lost 0 bases, with 16 bases between them. The CDR3 contains 16 residues. CDR3 in amino acids: CASSGDKGLANYGYTF. The CDR3, as DNA: TGTGCCAGCAGCGGGGACAAGGGTTTAGCTAACTATGGCTACACCTTC.

The genes are TRBV28 and TRBJ2-7; D unresolved. The CDR3 loop spans 13 amino acids. Per germline, CDR1 MDHEN and CDR2 SYDVKM. The V gene lost 2 bases and the J gene lost 2 bases, with 7 bases spanning the gap. The CDR3 loop is CASSLGPAYEQYV. The CDR3 bases are TGTGCCAGCAGTTTAGGGCCAGCCTACGAGCAGTACGTC.

This chain joins TRBV6-5 and TRBJ2-1; 8 bases align to TRBD2. With 4 bases clipped from V and 7 bases from J, the junction kept 6 bases outside the gene matches. This CDR3 is 14 amino acids long. Germline CDR1 and CDR2: MNHEY and SVGAGI. This chain's CDR3 is CASSFLAGPNEQFF. CDR3 DNA: TGTGCCAGCAGTTTCTTAGCGGGGCCTAATGAGCAGTTCTTC.

CDR3 DNA sequence: TGCGCCAGCAGCCAGGACAGCAACTATGGCTACACCTTC. Amino acids: CASSQDSNYGYTF. The V and J genes are TRBV5-1 and TRBJ1-2; D may be TRBD1 (6 bases). Trimming removed 4 bases at V and 2 bases at J, with 9 bases between. Germline loops: CDR1 SGHRS, CDR2 YFSETQ. This CDR3 spans 13 amino acids. Supplemented by reference TRBV5-1 and TRBJ1-2, the full variable domain reads KAGVTQTPRYLIKTRGQQVTLSCSPISGHRSVSWYQQTPGQGLQFLFEYFSETQRNKGNFPGRFSGRQFSNSRSEMNVSTLELGDSALYLCASSQDSNYGYTFGSGTRLTVV.

V usage is TRBV6-1 and J usage is TRBJ2-1, with 7 bases identical to TRBD1. CDR1 MNHNS and CDR2 SASEGT come from the germline V gene. With V trimmed by 8 bases and J by 3 bases, 10 bases remained unmatched. The CDR3 length is 15 residues. This chain's CDR3 is CASGLARDSYNEQFF. CDR3 DNA sequence: TGTGCCAGCGGGCTAGCACGGGACAGCTACAATGAGCAGTTCTTC.

The chain employs TRBV27 and TRBJ1-5; tentatively, D is TRBD1 (5 bases). The germline V and J ends were trimmed by 5 bases and 3 bases, with 20 bases remaining between them. Per germline, CDR1 MNHEY and CDR2 SMNVEV (reference sequence). The CDR3 covers 17 residues. The CDR3 coding sequence is TGTGCCAGCAGTCCCCGGGGGGGAGGTCTATCCAATCAGCCCCAGCATTTT. It codes for CASSPRGGGLSNQPQHF.

V gene TRBV4-2 combines with J gene TRBJ2-2; D is unresolved. Germline CDR1 LGHNA, CDR2 YNFKEQ. CDR3 length: 16 residues. V gave up 0 bases and J gave up 5 bases, with 13 bases separating them. In nucleotides, the CDR3 is TGTGCCAGCAGCCAAGATGAAAGCGCAACGACCGGGGAGCTGTTTTTT. This gives the protein CASSQDESATTGELFF.

This chain joins TRBV10-2 and TRBJ2-1, with 9 bases aligning to TRBD2. Germline V gene data show CDR1 as WSHSY and CDR2 as SAAADI. The length of the CDR3 is 18 residues. The V gene end was trimmed by 5 bases and the J gene end by 1 base; junction bases not matched to a gene: 12. The CDR3 DNA follows: TGCGCCAGCAGTCCGGTGACTAGCGGAAGATTTTCCTACAATGAGCAGTTCTTC. Translation: CASSPVTSGRFSYNEQFF.

This chain joins TRBV28 and TRBJ2-2; weak D call: TRBD2 (6 bases). The germline V gene has CDR1 MDHEN and CDR2 SYDVKM. Trimming removed 2 bases at V and 3 bases at J, with 10 bases between. The CDR3 has 15 amino acids. CDR3 nucleotides: TGTGCCAGCAGTTTAGGAGGGACGTACACCGGGGAGCTGTTTTTT. Translated: CASSLGGTYTGELFF.

The chain joins TRBV10-1 to TRBJ2-1; 10 bases map to TRBD2. J gave up 7 bases and V 2 bases, and 2 bases lay outside the gene matches. The CDR3 length is 14 residues. CDR1 is WNHNN and CDR2 is SYGVQD in the germline V gene (reference sequence). The CDR3 sequence is CASSESGGVNEQFF. CDR3 DNA: TGCGCCAGCAGTGAGAGCGGGGGGGTTAATGAGCAGTTCTTC.

The CDR3 DNA follows: TGTGCCAGCAGTGGCTTCGGGGGCAATCAGCCCCAGCATTTT. Amino acids: CASSGFGGNQPQHF. This rearrangement joins TRBV25-1 to TRBJ1-5; D not resolved. Trimming took 4 bases from V and 2 from J, leaving 9 bases between them. The CDR3 extends over 14 amino acids. Germline CDR1 MGHDK, CDR2 SYGVNS.

The chain is built from TRBV5-1 and TRBJ2-7; TRBD1 is a possible D gene (6 bases). CDR1 and CDR2 from the germline V gene are SGHRS and YFSETQ. V lost 2 bases to trimming and J lost 4 bases, with 13 bases between them. The CDR3 sequence is 14 residues long. In nucleotides, the CDR3 is TGCGCCAGCAGCTTTGGGGGCCGTGGGTACGAGCAGTACGTC. The encoded protein is CASSFGGRGYEQYV.

The chain uses TRBV6-5 and TRBJ1-2, with TRBD1 matching 8 bases. V was clipped by 6 bases and J by 7 bases; unmatched bases: 10. This CDR3 spans 14 amino acids. Germline values: CDR1 MNHEY, CDR2 SVGAGI. The DNA of the CDR3 is TGTGCCAGCAGGATTGGACAGGGAGGTGGTGGCTACACCTTC. It translates to CASRIGQGGGGYTF.